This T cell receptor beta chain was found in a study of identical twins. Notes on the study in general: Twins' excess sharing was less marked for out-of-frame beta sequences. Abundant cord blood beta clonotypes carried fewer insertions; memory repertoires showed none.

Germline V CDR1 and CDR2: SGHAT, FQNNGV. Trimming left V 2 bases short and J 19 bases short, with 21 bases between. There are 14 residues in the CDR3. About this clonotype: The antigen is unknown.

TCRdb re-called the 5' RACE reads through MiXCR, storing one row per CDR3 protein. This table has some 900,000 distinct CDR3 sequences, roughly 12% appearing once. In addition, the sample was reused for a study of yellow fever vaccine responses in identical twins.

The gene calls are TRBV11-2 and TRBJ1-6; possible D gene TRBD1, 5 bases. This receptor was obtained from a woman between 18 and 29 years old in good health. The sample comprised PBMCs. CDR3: CASSLLDPTGGMHF. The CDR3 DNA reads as TGTGCCAGCAGCTTATTAGATCCGACGGGGGGAATGCACTTT.